One and the same sample provided the 23 T cell receptor beta chains below, sequenced in a study of T cells after yellow fever vaccination. TCRdb processed the 5' RACE reads anew with MiXCR; each CDR3 protein has one entry. The sample lists about 340,000 distinct CDR3 sequences, 8.5% to 9% occurring once. This material consisted of PBMCs, taken on the day of the first yellow fever vaccination. These receptors were taken from a young man who received the YFV17D yellow fever vaccine.

This clonotype appeared a few times. CDR3 bases: TGTGCCAGCTCACCACCTTCCCGCGTCGAGCAGTACTTC. Translated: CASSPPSRVEQYF. This chain joins TRBV18 and TRBJ2-7; D call uncertain. The CDR3 totals 13 residues. Trimming cost V 0 bases and J 6 bases, with 9 bases left between them. From germline, CDR1 is KGHSH and CDR2 LQKENI.

The chain joins TRBV7-2 to TRBJ1-2; D is unresolved. Trimming removed 1 base at V and 3 bases at J, with 6 bases between. Germline values: CDR1 SGHTA, CDR2 FQGNSA. This CDR3 comprises 13 residues. This CDR3 is CASSLDNDYGYTF. For the CDR3, the DNA is TGTGCCAGCAGCTTAGACAACGACTATGGCTACACCTTC.

Only a few counts were recorded for this clonotype. The J gene is TRBJ2-1, the V gene TRBV5-1; no clear D gene. The V end was cut by 0 bases, the J end by 7 bases, with 11 bases between. In germline, CDR1 is SGHRS, CDR2 YFSETQ. The CDR3 consists of 14 residues. For the CDR3, the DNA is TGCGCCAGCAGCTTGGGAACTCCATCTAATGAGCAGTTCTTC. The encoded protein is CASSLGTPSNEQFF.

This clonotype was observed a handful of times. The V call is TRBV5-5, the J call TRBJ2-7; no definite D call. The CDR3 spans 13 residues. Germline values: CDR1 SGHKS, CDR2 YYEKEE (reference sequence). Trimming removed 3 bases from V and 3 bases from J, with 10 bases in between. The CDR3 is CASSSVPLYEQYF. In nucleotides, the CDR3 is TGTGCCAGCAGCTCCGTCCCTCTCTACGAGCAGTACTTC.

This sequence joins TRBV5-1 and TRBJ2-2; TRBD2 agrees at 14 bases. The CDR3 contains 18 residues. CDR1 is SGHRS and CDR2 is YFSETQ in the germline V gene. V lost 3 bases, J lost 1 base, and 5 bases stayed unmatched. In nucleotides, the CDR3 is TGCGCCAGCAGCTCACCGACTAGCGGGGGGGTGAACACCGGGGAGCTGTTTTTT. Protein: CASSSPTSGGVNTGELFF.

In this sample, this clonotype turned up a few times. V gene TRBV10-3 combines with J gene TRBJ1-1; D not resolved. The ends were cut back, 6 bases at V and 0 bases at J, with 8 bases in the middle. The CDR3 runs 13 residues. Germline values: CDR1 ENHRY, CDR2 SYGVKD. CDR3 sequence (DNA): TGTGCCATCAGCGAGGAGATGAACACTGAAGCTTTCTTT. Amino acid sequence: CAISEEMNTEAFF.

The chain combines TRBV15 with TRBJ1-6; D gene unclear. V was clipped by 1 base and J by 10 bases, with 14 bases between them. This CDR3 has 15 amino acids. The germline gives CDR1 LNHNV, CDR2 YYDKDF (reference sequence). CDR3 loop: CATSRVRGMGSPLHF. CDR3 sequence (DNA): TGTGCCACCAGCAGAGTACGGGGAATGGGCTCACCCCTCCACTTT. The whole variable domain, remainder taken from reference TRBV15 and TRBJ1-6, is DAMVIQNPRYQVTQFGKPVTLSCSQTLNHNVMYWYQQKSSQAPKLLFHYYDKDFNNEADTPDNFQSRRPNTSFCFLDIRSPGLGDTAMYLCATSRVRGMGSPLHFGNGTRLTVT.

Only a few counts were recorded for this clonotype. The V and J genes are TRBV20-1 and TRBJ2-7, with 8 bases that match TRBD2. CDR1 is DFQATT, CDR2 SNEGSKA, per germline (reference sequence). CDR3 length: 12 amino acids. The CDR3 DNA sequence: TGCAGGAGGATTAGACTAGCGTACGAGCAGTACGTC. It codes for CRRIRLAYEQYV.

The V and J genes are TRBV24-1 and TRBJ1-5; 8 bases are shared with TRBD1. With 4 bases clipped from V and 9 bases from J, the junction kept 10 bases outside the gene matches. The CDR3 runs to 15 residues. Germline lookup yields CDR1 KGHDR and CDR2 SFDVKD. CDR3 in amino acids: CATSEGRGLVRPQHF. The CDR3, as DNA: TGTGCCACCAGTGAAGGCAGGGGGCTTGTCAGGCCCCAGCATTTT.

There are a few counts of this clonotype. The rearrangement uses TRBV10-3 and TRBJ2-2; 9 bases align to TRBD1. The germline V gene has CDR1 ENHRY and CDR2 SYGVKD. The V segment lost 6 bases and the J segment 3 bases; nucleotides outside the gene matches: 2. CDR3 length: 14 amino acids. CDR3 protein: CAIRRTGDTGELFF. The CDR3, as DNA: TGTGCCATCAGGAGGACAGGGGACACCGGGGAGCTGTTTTTT.

In its sample, this clonotype was seen a few times. The chain joins TRBV7-9 to TRBJ2-7; the match to TRBD2 covers 7 bases. Per the germline V gene, CDR1 is SEHNR and CDR2 is FQNEAQ (reference sequence). Unmatched junction bases numbered 8, after V lost 5 bases and J lost 4 bases. The CDR3 totals 14 residues. The CDR3 region is CASSPGGGEYEQYF. CDR3 DNA sequence: TGTGCCAGCAGCCCCGGCGGGGGAGAGTACGAGCAGTACTTC.

This clonotype has a handful of counts. J is TRBJ2-2 and V is TRBV19; TRBD2 matches at 7 bases. In germline, CDR1 is LNHDA, CDR2 SQIVND (reference sequence). With V trimmed by 6 bases and J by 7 bases, 5 bases remained unmatched. The CDR3 runs to 13 residues. CDR3 nucleotides: TGTGCCAGTAGCCAGGAGCGGGGCGGGGAGCTGTTTTTT. The encoded protein is CASSQERGGELFF.

This clonotype was counted between two and nine times. The CDR3 nucleotides read TGTGCCAGCAGCTTGGCTGGACTTAGCTCCTACAATGAGCAGTTCTTC. Protein product: CASSLAGLSSYNEQFF. This sequence joins TRBV5-4 and TRBJ2-1; perhaps TRBD2 as D (5 bases). The germline V gene encodes CDR1 SGHNT and CDR2 YYREEE (reference sequence). Trimming removed 0 bases at V and 0 bases at J, with 10 bases between. The CDR3 runs to 16 residues.

There are a few counts of this clonotype. The V gene is TRBV5-6, the J gene TRBJ2-1; D might be TRBD2 (6 bases). The V gene lost 0 bases and the J gene lost 8 bases, with 15 bases spanning the gap. CDR3 length equals 15 residues. In germline, CDR1 is SGHDT, CDR2 YYEEEE. The CDR3 loop is CASSLVRGNSYEQFF. The DNA of the CDR3 is TGTGCCAGCAGCTTGGTCCGGGGGAACAGCTATGAGCAGTTCTTC.

This chain links TRBV7-2 with TRBJ2-5; unclear D gene. V was shortened by 5 bases and J by 14 bases, with 6 bases between the two germline ends. The germline CDR1 and CDR2 sequences are SGHTA and FQGNSA. The CDR3 covers 8 residues. The CDR3 loop reads CASSPPYF. The CDR3 DNA reads TGTGCCAGCAGCCCACCCTACTTC.

In its sample, this clonotype was seen a few times. The chain links TRBV7-2 to TRBJ2-2, with a possible D match to TRBD1 (6 bases). The CDR3 extends over 16 amino acids. Per the germline V gene, CDR1 is SGHTA and CDR2 is FQGNSA. Trimming removed 5 bases at V and 1 base at J, with 14 bases between. CDR3 sequence (DNA): TGTGCCAGCAGCGAACTGACAGGAATGAACACCGGGGAGCTGTTTTTT. As protein: CASSELTGMNTGELFF.

At least ten counts were recorded for this clonotype. The chain is built from TRBV5-6 and TRBJ2-3; 12 positions match TRBD1. J lost 1 base, V lost 4 bases, and 4 bases had no gene match. The CDR3 is made up of 16 amino acids. CDR1 is SGHDT and CDR2 is YYEEEE in the germline V gene. Here the CDR3 reads CASSIGTGGGTDTQYF. In DNA form, the CDR3 reads TGTGCCAGCAGCATAGGGACAGGGGGCGGCACAGATACGCAGTATTTT.

The genes are TRBV12-3 or TRBV12-4 and TRBJ1-1; D possibly corresponds to TRBD1 (5 bases). The CDR3 is 15 residues long. The V gene lost 3 bases and the J gene lost 2 bases, with 13 bases spanning the gap. CDR3 amino acids: CASSFMSTGNTEAFF. The DNA of the CDR3 is TGTGCCAGCAGTTTTATGAGCACAGGCAACACTGAAGCTTTCTTT.

The chain couples TRBV12-3 or TRBV12-4 to TRBJ1-5, with 7 bases aligning to TRBD1. V was pared by 2 bases and J by 2 bases, with 9 bases of the junction left unmatched. The CDR3 extends over 17 amino acids. The CDR3 protein is CASSLTGRGQGNQPQHF. The CDR3 DNA reads TGTGCCAGCAGTTTAACAGGGAGGGGGCAGGGCAATCAGCCCCAGCATTTT.

The chain combines TRBV5-1 with TRBJ2-3; either TRBD1 or TRBD2 may supply D (5 bases each). CDR1 SGHRS and CDR2 YFSETQ come from the germline V gene. Trimming shortened V by 1 base and J by 3 bases, and 15 bases separated the two germline ends. This CDR3 contains 16 residues. The DNA for the CDR3 is TGCGCCAGCAGCTTGTCTGATGGGGGAATAACAGATACGCAGTATTTT. Its translation is CASSLSDGGITDTQYF.

The sample holds a few counts of this clonotype. The chain combines TRBV18 with TRBJ2-2; D uncertain. The CDR3 totals 18 residues. CDR1 is KGHSH and CDR2 is LQKENI in the germline V gene. The germline V and J ends were trimmed by 2 bases and 0 bases, with 16 bases remaining between them. The CDR3 reads CASSPSRAGTTNTGELFF. CDR3 nucleotides: TGTGCCAGCTCACCAAGTCGGGCAGGAACAACGAACACCGGGGAGCTGTTTTTT.

This clonotype was detected only a few times. This sequence joins TRBV27 and TRBJ2-3; TRBD1 is a possible D gene (5 bases). V lost 4 bases and J 0 bases, leaving 14 bases between the germline ends. This CDR3 comprises 16 residues. CDR1 is MNHEY and CDR2 is SMNVEV in the germline V gene (reference sequence). The CDR3 protein is CASSSDSYASTDTQYF. The CDR3 DNA follows: TGTGCCAGCAGTTCAGACAGTTATGCTAGCACAGATACGCAGTATTTT.

This clonotype has more than one count but fewer than ten. This chain connects TRBV6-2 or TRBV6-3 to TRBJ2-1, with D perhaps given as TRBD1 or TRBD2 (5 bases each). V lost 0 bases, J lost 3 bases, and 12 bases lay in between. The CDR3 extends over 16 amino acids. CDR1 is MNHEY, CDR2 SVGEGT, per germline. CDR3 loop: CASSYSVGEFYNEQFF. In DNA form, the CDR3 reads TGTGCCAGCAGTTACTCGGTGGGGGAGTTCTACAATGAGCAGTTCTTC.